This T cell receptor (beta chain) was sequenced during a study of cytomegalovirus exposure and HLA in healthy donors. Study findings and constraints: In a later analysis, around 18,000 TCR beta sequences were associated with HLA alleles at 0.05 false discovery rate.

The PCR had 60 Vbeta and 13 Jbeta primers. The assay was immunoSEQ multiplex PCR, and TCRdb's table has in-frame clones only and misses some. The sample includes under 150,000 clones, about 80% of them seen just once. Note on this clone: What it recognizes is unknown.

This CDR3 spans 14 amino acids. Between the trimmed V and J ends, which lost 2 bases and 9 bases, there was a span of 16 bases. CDR1 is MNHEY and CDR2 is SVGAGI in the germline V gene. The receptor's source is a young woman in good health and CMV-seronegative. The rearrangement joins TRBV6-5 to TRBJ1-2; D is ambiguous. Sequenced: PBMCs. The CDR3 loop reads CASSYIDIPSSYTF. DNA for the CDR3: TGTGCCAGCAGTTACATAGACATTCCCAGCAGCTACACCTTC.